A selection of T cell receptor beta chains follows, all from one sample in a study of blood T cells in healthy people across ages. TCRdb processed the 5' RACE reads anew with MiXCR; each CDR3 protein has one entry. The sample holds roughly 900,000 distinct CDR3 sequences; around 48% are singletons and the top ten take 10% to 15%. Sequencing input: blood. These TCRs come from a man in his thirties or forties in good health. Each CDR3 is given without its conserved first and last residue. Each record gives: D gene, V gene, CDR3 protein. The D gene is left open where the match is weak.

TRBD2,TRBV6-5,ASSFWRGTDTQY
-,TRBV12-3/TRBV12-4,ASSRSGGRGYT
-,TRBV13,ASRTALRERANYGYT
-,TRBV29-1,SVDQESTVAF
-,TRBV7-2,ASSQTTGAREQY
TRBD2,TRBV20-1,SATLAGSETQY
-,TRBV15,ATSARGSSTDTQY
-,TRBV28,ASKIQGYGGYT
-,TRBV7-2,ASSPEGETGGYT
-,TRBV7-6,ASSPREGTGELF
-,TRBV21-1,ASSKEAGAKNIQY
TRBD1,TRBV2,ATGQGGLGNQPQH
TRBD1,TRBV20-1,SAETGGVMNTEAF
-,TRBV20-1,STFGPGTDSYEQY
-,TRBV10-3,AISDSRGYEQF
-,TRBV6-5,ASSYSISMYEQY
-,TRBV11-1,ASSLGAFSYEQY
TRBD1,TRBV12-3/TRBV12-4,ASRRQGDGSNEQF
-,TRBV6-5,TSSPPVGAGYT
-,TRBV29-1,SVERGVGEQF
TRBD1,TRBV7-2,ASSFSQGPFYEQY
-,TRBV30,AWSWTDQETQY